This TCR beta chain was sequenced for a study of T-cell memory formation after mild COVID-19. Germline CDR1 and CDR2: SGHTA and FQGNSA. This CDR3 is built from 14 residues. The V and J ends lost 5 bases and 2 bases respectively, with 12 bases between them. Whole-study findings and limits: CD4+ contracting clones were found mainly in CM and EM, and CD8+ ones in EMRA.

A few counts support this clonotype. Its antigen is as yet unknown. A single record per CDR3 protein comes from TCRdb applying MiXCR to the 5' RACE reads. Altogether 290,000 or so distinct CDR3 sequences are present, less than 20% being singletons, with the ten largest covering 20% to 25%. The sample taken for sequencing was PBMCs or a T cell subset sorted from them (not recorded which). The origin of this receptor is a man aged 18 to 30 who had mild COVID-19 (a few samples of this study predate the infection). Cell type and time point are not known. This chain links TRBV7-2 with TRBJ1-2, with D maybe TRBD1 (5 bases). The CDR3 reads CASSPLRDNYGYTF. The CDR3 bases are TGTGCCAGCAGCCCCCTCCGGGACAACTATGGCTACACCTTC.